This T cell receptor beta chain was identified during a study of T-cell reconstitution after alpha-beta-depleted transplantation in children. Germline V CDR1 and CDR2: SGHAT, FQNNGV. The CDR3 length is 14 residues. Trimming at V came to 5 bases and at J to 9 bases, leaving 9 bases not matched to a gene. As to this clonotype: One base away lies a much larger clone, so this may be a sequencing read error.

Preparing the TCRbeta library involved the use of unique molecular identifiers. TCRdb analysed the PCR reads with MiXCR anew, one entry per CDR3 protein. The sample shows about 120,000 distinct CDR3 sequences, 10% to 13% of them seen only once. The chain combines TRBV11-2 with TRBJ2-1; 8 bases agree with TRBD1. Sequencing was performed on PBMCs from the stem cell graft donor, taken from the stem cell graft. The source of this sequence is a human donor who donated a stem cell graft to a child with acute lymphoblastic leukemia. The CDR3 loop reads CASSQTGVPSEQFF. CDR3 DNA: TGTGCCAGCAGCCAGACAGGGGTGCCCTCTGAGCAGTTCTTC.